The 18 T cell receptor beta chains below come from one sample, sequenced in a study of blood T cells in healthy people across ages. It was with a sample-barcoded 5' primer and a J-beta primer mix that a second PCR of about 6 to 12 cycles was run. One entry per CDR3 protein, called by TCRdb with MiXCR from the 5' RACE reads. The data hold approximately 1,700,000 distinct CDR3 sequences, with approximately 39% observed a single time. Material for sequencing was blood. All receptors derive from a human donor in good health.

This sequence joins TRBV18 and TRBJ1-2; weak D call: TRBD1 (6 bases). This CDR3 comprises 17 residues. CDR1 is KGHSH, CDR2 LQKENI, per germline. V was cut by 2 bases and J by 1 base, with 17 bases left in between. The CDR3 loop is CASSPTGSPILNYGYTF. CDR3 sequence (DNA): TGTGCCAGCTCACCAACAGGGTCTCCAATTCTTAACTATGGCTACACCTTC.

This clonotype occurred a few times. The gene calls are TRBV6-1 and TRBJ2-1; D is uncertain. CDR1 is MNHNS, CDR2 SASEGT, per germline. The CDR3 loop spans 15 amino acids. Trimming shortened V by 2 bases and J by 4 bases, and 12 bases separated the two germline ends. CDR3 coding DNA: TGTGCCAGCAGTGAATTAGAGTGGGGTTACAATGAGCAGTTCTTC. Translated: CASSELEWGYNEQFF.

This clonotype was detected only a few times. This chain's CDR3 is CATSDIVGAYTF. Here the CDR3 DNA reads TGTGCCACCAGTGATATCGTCGGGGCCTACACCTTC. The J gene is TRBJ1-2, the V gene TRBV24-1; a possible D gene is TRBD1 (5 bases). Trimming took 3 bases from V and 10 from J, leaving 11 bases between them. This CDR3 is built from 12 residues. CDR1 and CDR2 (germline): KGHDR, SFDVKD.

Only a few counts were recorded for this clonotype. Its ends do not fully match the called genes, so a read error is possible. The chain has TRBV7-6 and TRBJ2-3, with D unclear. This CDR3 has 13 residues. Looked up from germline, CDR1 is SGHVS and CDR2 is FNYEAQ. The CDR3 DNA reads as TGTGCCGGCAGCCCCCTAGGTCCCGATACGCAGTATTTT. Protein product: CAGSPLGPDTQYF.

The rearrangement uses TRBV6-5 and TRBJ2-3, with D possibly called TRBD1 or TRBD2 (5 bases each). The CDR3 has 16 amino acids. Germline assignment: CDR1 MNHEY and CDR2 SVGAGI. The germline V and J ends were trimmed by 0 bases and 1 base, with 11 bases remaining between them. Written as DNA, the CDR3 is TGTGCCAGCAGTTACTCTCGGGGCCACCGCACAGATACGCAGTATTTT. Its translation is CASSYSRGHRTDTQYF.

This clonotype was seen once. The chain couples TRBV19 to TRBJ2-4; D is perhaps TRBD2 (6 bases). The J call may be mistaken, given a closer DNA end match to TRBJ2-5. The CDR3 runs 15 residues. The germline CDR1 and CDR2 sequences are LNHDA and SQIVND (reference sequence). CDR3 DNA sequence: TGTGCCAGTAGTAACCGGGACTCCCCCGTAGAGACCCAGTACTTC. Amino acids: CASSNRDSPVETQYF.

This clonotype came up a few times. This chain uses TRBV20-1 with TRBJ2-5, with 7 bases lining up with TRBD1. The CDR3 runs 13 residues. V lost 6 bases to trimming and J lost 1 base; unmatched junction nucleotides: 5. In germline, CDR1 is DFQATT, CDR2 SNEGSKA (reference sequence). The CDR3 sequence is CSAKPGGQETQYF. The CDR3 bases are TGCAGTGCCAAACCAGGGGGCCAAGAGACCCAGTACTTC.

V usage is TRBV7-2 and J usage is TRBJ1-1, with D unclear. Deletions cut 1 base from V and 6 bases from J, with 6 bases between. CDR1 and CDR2 from the germline V gene are SGHTA and FQGNSA. The CDR3 runs to 12 residues. CDR3 sequence reads: CASSLEMAEAFF. The CDR3 nucleotides read TGTGCCAGCAGCTTAGAGATGGCTGAAGCTTTCTTT.

This clonotype was counted a few times. The rearrangement links TRBV9 to TRBJ1-2; weak D call: TRBD1 (5 bases). The V end was cut by 0 bases, the J end by 5 bases, with 11 bases between. There are 14 residues in the CDR3. In germline, CDR1 is SGDLS, CDR2 YYNGEE. CDR3 loop: CASSVGGREYGYTF. The CDR3 coding sequence is TGTGCCAGCAGCGTAGGGGGGAGGGAGTATGGCTACACCTTC.

The CDR3 nucleotides read TGCAGCGTTTGTGAGGGGGCTGAGAAACTGTTTTTT. Its translation: CSVCEGAEKLFF. The chain carries TRBV29-1 and TRBJ1-4, with 7 bases aligning to TRBD1. Trimming took 5 bases from V and 11 from J; bases not matched to a gene: 8. CDR1 is SQVTM and CDR2 is ANQGSEA in the germline V gene. The CDR3 has 12 amino acids.

The J gene is TRBJ2-5, the V gene TRBV20-1; TRBD1 agrees at 7 bases. After removal of 4 bases from V and 2 bases from J, the junction contained 7 bases not matched to a gene. Germline V gene sequence: CDR1 DFQATT, CDR2 SNEGSKA (reference sequence). This CDR3 has 14 amino acids. The CDR3 DNA follows: TGCAGTGCTACTAGGCCGACAGGGCAAGAGACCCAGTACTTC. Its protein product is CSATRPTGQETQYF.

As for this clonotype: A much larger clonotype is one base distant, so this may be a read error. The rearrangement uses TRBV6-5 and TRBJ1-2, with D possibly TRBD1 on 5 matching bases. Germline V gene lookup returns CDR1 MNHEY and CDR2 SVGAGI. Trimming shortened V by 6 bases and J by 2 bases, and 10 bases separated the two germline ends. CDR3 length: 13 amino acids. CDR3 amino acids: CASSGGRNYGYTF. In DNA form, the CDR3 reads TGTGCCAGCAGCGGGGGACGGAACTATGGCTACACCTTC.

A few counts support this clonotype. The chain recombines TRBV5-1 with TRBJ2-7; 13 nucleotides line up with TRBD2. CDR3 length: 15 amino acids. V shed 1 base, J shed 3 bases, and the junction held 1 base outside the gene matches. Per germline, CDR1 SGHRS and CDR2 YFSETQ. CDR3 DNA: TGCGCCAGCAGCTTGACTAGCGGGGGGGACTACGAGCAGTACTTC. It yields the protein CASSLTSGGDYEQYF.

This clonotype has a handful of counts. The chain links TRBV5-4 to TRBJ1-2; the match to TRBD1 covers 7 bases. V lost 7 bases, J lost 7 bases, and 10 bases stayed unmatched. This CDR3 is built from 13 residues. Per germline, CDR1 SGHNT and CDR2 YYREEE (reference sequence). The CDR3 nucleotides are TGTGCCAGCCAGGGGGACAGTTCCGGTGGCTACACCTTC. The encoded protein is CASQGDSSGGYTF.

As concerns this clonotype: A much larger clone differs by one base, so this may be a read error. The chain combines TRBV7-2 with TRBJ2-5; D uncertain. This CDR3 region has 13 residues. The germline gives CDR1 SGHTA, CDR2 FQGNSA. The ends were cut back, 4 bases at V and 7 bases at J, with 13 bases in the middle. The CDR3 sequence is CASSWDPKGTQYF. The CDR3 DNA follows: TGTGCCAGCAGCTGGGATCCTAAAGGGACCCAGTACTTC.

In the case of this clonotype: A much larger clone is a single base away; this may be a read error. The rearrangement joins TRBV4-2 to TRBJ2-3; D gene uncertain. The CDR3 extends over 13 amino acids. The germline CDR1 and CDR2 sequences are LGHNA and YNFKEQ. V dropped 2 bases and J dropped 6 bases, with 9 bases sitting between them. The CDR3 loop reads CASSQPEGDTQYF. The CDR3 coding sequence is TGTGCCAGCAGCCAACCTGAAGGGGATACGCAGTATTTT.

This clonotype has a handful of counts. This chain connects TRBV24-1 to TRBJ2-1; 10 nucleotides agree with TRBD2. The CDR3 spans 14 residues. Germline CDR1 and CDR2: KGHDR and SFDVKD. V lost 6 bases, J lost 9 bases, and 7 bases stayed unmatched. The CDR3 loop is CATSTSGESGEQFF. Here the CDR3 DNA reads TGTGCCACCAGTACTAGCGGGGAGTCTGGTGAGCAGTTCTTC.

J is TRBJ2-7 and V is TRBV6-1; 7 bases fit TRBD1. The length of the CDR3 is 16 residues. After removal of 3 bases from V and 3 bases from J, the junction contained 11 bases not matched to a gene. The germline V gene has CDR1 MNHNS and CDR2 SASEGT. The DNA of the CDR3 is TGTGCCAGCAGTGATAGGGGGCAGGGGGATCTCTACGAGCAGTACTTC. Protein product: CASSDRGQGDLYEQYF.